This T cell receptor (beta chain) originates from a study of T cells after somatic rescue of genetic block. Assay: immunoSEQ multiplex PCR; the TCRdb copy retains only in-frame clones and omits some. The sample shows tens of thousands of clones, 90% of them seen only once. V lost 6 bases and J lost 3; bases outside the gene matches: 3. Germline CDR1 and CDR2: MRHNA and SNTAGT. CDR3 size: 13 residues. This sequence originates from a woman aged 18-29 years. Material for sequencing was peripheral blood mononuclear cells (PBMCs). The V gene is TRBV6-4, the J gene TRBJ1-2, with 8 bases matching TRBD1. CDR3 sequence reads: CASSPDRDYGYTF. The CDR3, as DNA: TGTGCCAGCAGCCCGGACAGGGACTATGGCTACACCTTC.